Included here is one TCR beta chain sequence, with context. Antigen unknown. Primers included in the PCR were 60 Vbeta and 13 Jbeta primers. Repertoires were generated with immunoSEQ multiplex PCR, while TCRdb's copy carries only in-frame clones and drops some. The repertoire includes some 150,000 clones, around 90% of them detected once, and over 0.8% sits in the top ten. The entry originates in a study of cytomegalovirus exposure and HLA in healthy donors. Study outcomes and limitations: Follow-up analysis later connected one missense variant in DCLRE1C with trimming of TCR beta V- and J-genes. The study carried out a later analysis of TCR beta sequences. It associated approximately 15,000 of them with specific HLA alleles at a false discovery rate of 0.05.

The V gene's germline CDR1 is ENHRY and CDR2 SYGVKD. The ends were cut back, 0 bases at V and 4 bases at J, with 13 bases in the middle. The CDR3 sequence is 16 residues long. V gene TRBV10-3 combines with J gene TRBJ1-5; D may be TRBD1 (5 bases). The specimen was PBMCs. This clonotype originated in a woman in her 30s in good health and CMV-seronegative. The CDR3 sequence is CAISESSGGGNQPQHF. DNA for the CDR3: TGTGCCATCAGTGAGTCGAGCGGGGGGGGTAATCAGCCCCAGCATTTT.